The clone carrying this TCR beta chain was counted between two and nine times. Its target is unknown. This sample was taken from a study of blood T cells in healthy people across ages. The use of a sample-barcoded 5' primer and a J-beta primer mix characterized a second PCR of roughly 6 to 12 cycles. TCRdb redid the calling of the 5' RACE reads with MiXCR, one entry per CDR3 protein. Here the sample spans around 400,000 distinct CDR3 sequences, approximately 47% being singletons. The donors, all healthy, were Caucasians living in Russia, aged roughly 6 to 100. Study findings and constraints: Diversity was higher, and naive CD4+ cells more numerous, in long-lived donors than in aged donors. A roughly linear fall in TCR beta diversity per million T cells was seen with increasing age. Unsorted PBMC material precluded a definitive naive versus antigen-experienced comparison.

The V end was cut by 5 bases, the J end by 11 bases, with 12 bases between. The V gene's germline CDR1 is DFQATT and CDR2 SNEGSKA (reference sequence). This CDR3 spans 10 amino acids. The V gene is TRBV20-1, the J gene TRBJ2-5; D is undetermined. This clonotype originated in a man in his fifties or sixties in good health. The source material was blood. The CDR3 nucleotides read TGCAGTGCTGTGAACGGTGAGCAGTACTTC. As protein: CSAVNGEQYF.